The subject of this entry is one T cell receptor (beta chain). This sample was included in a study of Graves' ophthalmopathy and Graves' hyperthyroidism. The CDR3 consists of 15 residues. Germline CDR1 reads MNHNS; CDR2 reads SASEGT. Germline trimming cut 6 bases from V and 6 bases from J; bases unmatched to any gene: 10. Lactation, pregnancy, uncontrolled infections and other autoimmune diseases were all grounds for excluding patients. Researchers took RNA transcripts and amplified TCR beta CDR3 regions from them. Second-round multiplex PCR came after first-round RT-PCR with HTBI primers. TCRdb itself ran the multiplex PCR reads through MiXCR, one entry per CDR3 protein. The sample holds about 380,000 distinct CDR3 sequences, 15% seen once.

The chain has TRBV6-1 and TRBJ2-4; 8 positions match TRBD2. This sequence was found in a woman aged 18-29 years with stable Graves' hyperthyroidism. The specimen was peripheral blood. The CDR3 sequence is CASRGYGGAGNIQYF. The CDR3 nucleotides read TGTGCCAGCAGAGGATACGGGGGGGCCGGAAACATTCAGTACTTC.